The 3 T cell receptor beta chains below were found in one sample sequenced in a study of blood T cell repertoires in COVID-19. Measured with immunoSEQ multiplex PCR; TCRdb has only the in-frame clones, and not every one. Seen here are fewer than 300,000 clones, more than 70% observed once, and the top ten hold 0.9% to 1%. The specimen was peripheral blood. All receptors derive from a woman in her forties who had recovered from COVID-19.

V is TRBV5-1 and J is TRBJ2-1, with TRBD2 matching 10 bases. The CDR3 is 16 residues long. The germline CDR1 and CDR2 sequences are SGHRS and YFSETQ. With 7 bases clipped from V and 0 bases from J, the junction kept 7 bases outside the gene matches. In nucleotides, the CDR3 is TGCGCCAGCGCCCCGGGACTAGCGAGCTCCTACAATGAGCAGTTCTTC. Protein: CASAPGLASSYNEQFF.

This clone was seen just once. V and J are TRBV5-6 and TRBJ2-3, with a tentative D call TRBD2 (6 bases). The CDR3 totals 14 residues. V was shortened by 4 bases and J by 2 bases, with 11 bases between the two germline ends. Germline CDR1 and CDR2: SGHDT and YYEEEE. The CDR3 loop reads CASSSLANTDTQYF. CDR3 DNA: TGTGCCAGCAGCAGCCTAGCGAACACAGATACGCAGTATTTT.

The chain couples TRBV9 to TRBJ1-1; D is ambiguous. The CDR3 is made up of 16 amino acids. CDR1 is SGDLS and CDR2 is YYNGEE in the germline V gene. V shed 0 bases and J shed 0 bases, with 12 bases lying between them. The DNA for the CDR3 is TGTGCCAGCAGCGTAGTTGGGCAGCCTATGAACACTGAAGCTTTCTTT. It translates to CASSVVGQPMNTEAFF.